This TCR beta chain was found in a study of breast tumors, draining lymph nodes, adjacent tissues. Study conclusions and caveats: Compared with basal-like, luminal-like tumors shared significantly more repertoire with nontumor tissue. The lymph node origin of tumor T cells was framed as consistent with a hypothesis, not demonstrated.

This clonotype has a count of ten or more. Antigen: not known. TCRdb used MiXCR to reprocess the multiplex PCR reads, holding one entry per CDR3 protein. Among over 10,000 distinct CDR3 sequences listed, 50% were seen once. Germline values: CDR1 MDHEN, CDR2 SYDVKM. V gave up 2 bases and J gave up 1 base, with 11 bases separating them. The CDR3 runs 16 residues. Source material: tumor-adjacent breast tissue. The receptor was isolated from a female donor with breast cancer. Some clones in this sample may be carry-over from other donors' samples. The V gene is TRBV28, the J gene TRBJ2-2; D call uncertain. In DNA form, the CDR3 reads TGTGCCAGCAGTTTAGCTCCTCGATTGAACACCGGGGAGCTGTTTTTT. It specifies CASSLAPRLNTGELFF.